This T cell receptor beta chain was captured in a study of blood T cell repertoires in COVID-19. Study-level information: Acute-phase and convalescent COVID-19 samples originated in the United States, Italy and Spain. The cDNA or gDNA used as material had been derived from T cells, B-cell-depleted T cells, or PBMCs.

As handled by the study authors: Estimation of nucleated cell counts was performed using reference gene primer amplification. Generated by immunoSEQ multiplex PCR, the TCRdb table keeps only in-frame clones and is missing some. V, J and clone size reflect that table, while D and trimming were determined from the DNA. The sample has about 250,000 clones, around nine tenths seen once. The germline gives CDR1 MNHEY, CDR2 SVGAGI. The CDR3 loop spans 15 amino acids. V lost 0 bases and J 0 bases, leaving 8 bases between the germline ends. This TCR derives from a middle-aged woman who had recovered from COVID-19. V gene TRBV6-5 combines with J gene TRBJ1-2; D not certain. Sequencing input: peripheral blood. The CDR3 nucleotides read TGTGCCAGCAGTTACTCTCTGGACTCTAACTATGGCTACACCTTC. It specifies CASSYSLDSNYGYTF.